This T cell receptor (beta chain) was documented in a study of memory CD4+ T cells and cytomegalovirus serostatus. Study details: Of the healthy Belgian adults, 9 were CMV seropositive and 24 seronegative.

The sort gate was single viable CD3+CD4+CD8-CD45RO+ cells for memory CD4+ T cells. About this clone itself: Its antigen is not identified.

Overall study findings and caveats: The CMV-associated TCR signature appears largely within the CD4+ memory repertoire.

The protocol was immunoSEQ multiplex PCR, while the TCRdb copy is restricted to in-frame clones and leaves out a portion. The sample records about 56,000 clones, over 65% being singletons. Trimming stripped 1 base from V and 8 bases from J, with 11 bases between. CDR1 is MNHEY, CDR2 SVGAGI, per germline. The CDR3 sequence is 14 residues long. V and J are TRBV6-5 and TRBJ1-4; D is possibly TRBD1 (5 bases). Sequencing used memory CD4+ T cells from blood. The clonotype originates from an adult in good health and CMV-seropositive. The CDR3, as DNA: TGTGCCAGCAGTTACTTGGGGGTTAAGGAAAAACTGTTTTTT. It specifies CASSYLGVKEKLFF.